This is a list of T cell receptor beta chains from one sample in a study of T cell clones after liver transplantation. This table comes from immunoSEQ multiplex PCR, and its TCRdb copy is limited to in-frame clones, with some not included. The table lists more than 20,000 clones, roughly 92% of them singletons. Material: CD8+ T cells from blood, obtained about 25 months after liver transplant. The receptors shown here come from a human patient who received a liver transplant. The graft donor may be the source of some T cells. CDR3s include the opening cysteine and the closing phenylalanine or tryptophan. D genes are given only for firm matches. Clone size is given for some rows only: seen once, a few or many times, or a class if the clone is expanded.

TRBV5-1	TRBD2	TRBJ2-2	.	CASSLDPWTSGVAGELFF	TGCGCCAGCAGCTTGGACCCTTGGACTAGCGGGGTGGCCGGGGAGCTGTTTTTT
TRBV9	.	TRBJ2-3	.	CASSVIVGDTDTQYF	TGTGCCAGCAGCGTAATTGTGGGGGACACAGATACGCAGTATTTT
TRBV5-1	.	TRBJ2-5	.	CASSLEGRTPVETQYF	TGCGCCAGCAGCTTGGAGGGTCGGACCCCTGTGGAGACCCAGTACTTC
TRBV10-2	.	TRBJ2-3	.	CASYSPGLPGADTQYF	TGCGCCAGCTACTCCCCCGGGCTCCCGGGCGCAGATACGCAGTATTTT
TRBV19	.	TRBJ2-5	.	CASSIAGAGTQYF	TGTGCCAGTAGTATAGCAGGGGCGGGGACCCAGTACTTC
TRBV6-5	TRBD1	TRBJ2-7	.	CASNPGTAPYEQYF	TGTGCCAGCAACCCCGGGACAGCTCCTTACGAGCAGTACTTC
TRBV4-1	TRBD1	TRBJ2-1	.	CASSQDGEGADNEQFF	TGCGCCAGCAGCCAAGATGGAGAGGGGGCGGACAATGAGCAGTTCTTC
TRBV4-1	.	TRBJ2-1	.	CASSLRLDFSYNEQFF	TGCGCCAGCAGCCTCCGACTGGACTTCTCCTACAATGAGCAGTTCTTC
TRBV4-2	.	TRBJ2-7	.	CASSQVEGGDYEQYF	TGTGCCAGCAGCCAAGTAGAAGGGGGAGACTACGAGCAGTACTTC
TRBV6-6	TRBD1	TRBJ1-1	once	CASKQGAGMNTEAFF	TGTGCCAGCAAACAGGGGGCTGGGATGAACACTGAAGCTTTCTTT
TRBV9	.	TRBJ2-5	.	CASSARHWETQYF	TGTGCCAGCAGCGCACGCCATTGGGAGACCCAGTACTTC
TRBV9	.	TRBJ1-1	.	CASSRVTNTEAFF	TGTGCCAGCAGCAGAGTGACGAACACTGAAGCTTTCTTT
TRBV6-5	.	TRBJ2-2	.	CASSYSGLSELFF	TGTGCCAGCAGTTACTCGGGTCTCTCGGAGCTGTTTTTT
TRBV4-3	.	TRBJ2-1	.	CASSQDGFRGPYNEQFF	TGCGCCAGTAGCCAAGATGGATTCCGGGGGCCCTACAATGAGCAGTTCTTC
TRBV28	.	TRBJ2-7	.	CASSLSGTVSYEQYF	TGTGCCAGCAGTTTATCGGGGACTGTATCCTACGAGCAGTACTTC
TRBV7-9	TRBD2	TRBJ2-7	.	CASSPGRPSGMGRYEQYF	TGTGCCAGCAGCCCCGGGAGGCCTAGCGGGATGGGTCGTTACGAGCAGTACTTC
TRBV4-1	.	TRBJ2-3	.	CASSQDQIGFTDTQYF	TGCGCCAGCAGCCAAGATCAGATAGGGTTCACAGATACGCAGTATTTT
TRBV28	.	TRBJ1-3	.	CASSFRMWGLSGNTIYF	TGTGCCAGCAGTTTCCGGATGTGGGGCCTCTCTGGAAACACCATATATTTT
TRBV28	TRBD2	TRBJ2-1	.	CASSPGLAYEQFF	TGTGCCAGCAGCCCCGGACTAGCTTATGAGCAGTTCTTC
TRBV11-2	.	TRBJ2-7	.	CASSSDSYEQYF	TGTGCCAGCAGCTCAGACAGCTACGAGCAGTACTTC
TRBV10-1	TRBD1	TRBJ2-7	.	CASRGTGAAPIPYEQYF	TGCGCCAGCAGAGGGACAGGGGCGGCTCCAATCCCCTACGAGCAGTACTTC
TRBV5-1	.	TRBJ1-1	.	CASSLGDDAEAFF	TGCGCCAGCAGCTTGGGAGACGACGCTGAAGCTTTCTTT
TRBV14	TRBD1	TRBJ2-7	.	CASSPRQGQGQYF	TGTGCCAGCAGCCCCCGACAGGGCCAGGGGCAGTACTTC
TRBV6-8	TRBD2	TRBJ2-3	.	CASSYFRASGNTDTQYF	TGTGCCAGCAGTTACTTTCGGGCTAGCGGGAACACAGATACGCAGTATTTT
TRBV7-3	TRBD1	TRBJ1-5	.	CASSSDGTGLLSAPAF	TGTGCCAGCAGCTCGGACGGGACAGGCTTGCTATCAGCCCCAGCATTT
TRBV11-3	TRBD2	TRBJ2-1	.	CASSSNFAGGPNEQFF	TGTGCCAGCAGTTCAAACTTTGCGGGAGGACCAAATGAGCAGTTCTTC
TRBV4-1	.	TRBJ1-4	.	CASSQARANEKLFF	TGCGCCAGCAGCCAAGCACGGGCGAATGAAAAACTGTTTTTT
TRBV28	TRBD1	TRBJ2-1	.	CASSTGDEQFF	TGTGCCAGCAGTACAGGGGATGAGCAGTTCTTC
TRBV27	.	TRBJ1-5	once	CASSLSGVYQPQHF	TGTGCCAGCAGTTTAAGTGGGGTCTATCAGCCCCAGCATTTT
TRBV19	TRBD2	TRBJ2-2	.	CASSIVGGSTGELFF	TGTGCCAGTAGTATTGTGGGAGGGAGCACCGGGGAGCTGTTTTTT
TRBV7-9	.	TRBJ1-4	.	CASSPGGGEREKLFF	TGTGCCAGCAGCCCCGGGGGGGGCGAAAGGGAAAAACTGTTTTTT
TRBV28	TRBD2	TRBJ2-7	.	CASSYGTNYEQYF	TGTGCCAGCAGTTACGGGACTAACTACGAGCAGTACTTC
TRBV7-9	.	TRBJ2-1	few	CASRMGSETYNEQFF	TGTGCCAGCAGGATGGGATCAGAAACTTACAATGAGCAGTTCTTC
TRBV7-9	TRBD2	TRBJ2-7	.	CASSLAPSGIYEQYF	TGTGCCAGCAGCTTAGCGCCTAGCGGGATCTACGAGCAGTACTTC
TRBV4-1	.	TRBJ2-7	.	CASSQELAFSYEQYF	TGCGCCAGCAGCCAAGAGCTAGCTTTTTCCTACGAGCAGTACTTC
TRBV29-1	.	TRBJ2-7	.	CSVEGRFGEQYF	TGCAGCGTTGAGGGACGCTTCGGCGAGCAGTACTTC
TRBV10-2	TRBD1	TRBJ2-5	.	CASSDSWGQFVETQYF	TGCGCCAGCAGTGATAGTTGGGGACAGTTCGTCGAGACCCAGTACTTC
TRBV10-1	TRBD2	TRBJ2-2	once	CASSESKLAGNTGELFF	TGCGCCAGCAGTGAGTCTAAACTAGCGGGGAACACCGGGGAGCTGTTTTTT
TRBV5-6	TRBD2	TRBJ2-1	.	CASSPGLAYNEQFF	TGTGCCAGCAGCCCGGGACTAGCCTACAATGAGCAGTTCTTC
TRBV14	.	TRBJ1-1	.	CASSQINLNTEAFF	TGTGCCAGCAGCCAAATAAATCTGAACACTGAAGCTTTCTTT
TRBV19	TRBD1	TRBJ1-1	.	CASSPRDRGRNTEAFF	TGTGCCAGTAGTCCCCGGGACAGGGGGAGGAACACTGAAGCTTTCTTT
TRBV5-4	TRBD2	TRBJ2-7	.	CASRDEAGGRYEQYF	TGTGCCAGCAGAGATGAAGCGGGAGGTCGCTACGAGCAGTACTTC
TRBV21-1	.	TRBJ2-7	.	CASSSAGTRRYEQYF	TGTGCCAGCAGCAGCGCCGGGACTAGGCGCTACGAGCAGTACTTC
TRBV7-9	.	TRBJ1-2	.	CASSLIANYGYTF	TGTGCCAGCAGCCTTATAGCTAACTATGGCTACACCTTC
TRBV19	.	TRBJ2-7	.	CASSIASGFSFEQYF	TGTGCCAGTAGTATAGCCAGCGGGTTTTCGTTTGAGCAGTACTTC
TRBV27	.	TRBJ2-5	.	CASSLSVGYSQETQYF	TGTGCCAGCAGTTTATCCGTGGGGTATTCCCAAGAGACCCAGTACTTC
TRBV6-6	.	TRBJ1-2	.	CASSYVGYGYTF	TGTGCCAGCAGTTACGTCGGGTACGGCTACACCTTC
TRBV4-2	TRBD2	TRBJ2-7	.	CASSPAPHLAGVSYEQYF	TGTGCCAGCAGCCCGGCCCCTCATCTAGCGGGAGTCTCCTACGAGCAGTACTTC
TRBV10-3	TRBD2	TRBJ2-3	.	CAISERTSGRTSDTQYF	TGTGCCATCAGTGAGAGGACTAGCGGGAGGACCTCAGATACGCAGTATTTT
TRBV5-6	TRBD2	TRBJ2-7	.	CASSLGPTSGSFSYEQYF	TGTGCCAGCAGCTTGGGGCCGACTAGCGGGAGCTTCTCCTACGAGCAGTACTTC
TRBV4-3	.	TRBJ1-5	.	CASSQDFPSGPDQPQHF	TGCGCCAGCAGCCAAGATTTCCCCTCCGGGCCGGATCAGCCCCAGCATTTT
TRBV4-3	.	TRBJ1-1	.	CASSQDGTLPWTGTEAFF	TGCGCCAGCAGCCAAGATGGGACACTTCCATGGACCGGCACTGAAGCTTTCTTT
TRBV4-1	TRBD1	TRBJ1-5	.	CASSPRQGGQPQHF	TGCGCCAGCAGTCCTCGACAGGGAGGTCAGCCCCAGCATTTT
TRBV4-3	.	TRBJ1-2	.	CASSQGLGGYTF	TGCGCCAGCAGCCAAGGGCTAGGTGGCTACACCTTC
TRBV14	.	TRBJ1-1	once	CASSQDFQETEAFF	TGTGCCAGCAGCCAAGATTTTCAAGAAACTGAAGCTTTCTTT